Listed below are T cell receptor beta chains from one sample, sequenced in a study of OX40 agonist ivuxolimab in advanced cancers. TCRdb keeps only in-frame clones here, not all; method: immunoSEQ multiplex PCR. The sample carries approximately 87,000 clones, roughly nine tenths recorded once. The sample was CD4+ or CD8+ T cells sorted from blood, taken in a trial of the OX40 agonist ivuxolimab. All receptors derive from an adult with an advanced solid tumor such as melanoma, head and neck, liver or kidney cancer. The CDR3 runs from the conserved cysteine through the conserved F or W. Each record gives: V gene, J gene, D gene, clone size, CDR3 DNA, CDR3 protein. A D gene is named only where the DNA matches it firmly. Some rows have no size entry. The others give once, few or many, or a class for an expanded clone.

>TRBV9|TRBJ2-7|-|-
TGTGCCAGCAACGTAGACGCTGGGGAGCAGTACTTC
CASNVDAGEQYF
>TRBV2|TRBJ2-7|-|once
TGTGCCAGCAGTCTCAGTCCAGTGGCAACCTACGAGCAGTACTTC
CASSLSPVATYEQYF
>TRBV9|TRBJ2-1|-|-
TGTGCCAGCAGCGGGGGAGCGGGCCACTACAATGAGCAGTTCTTC
CASSGGAGHYNEQFF
>TRBV5-6|TRBJ2-7|TRBD1|-
TGTGCCAGCAGCCTCGGGGCAGGGGGCTACGAGCAGTACTTC
CASSLGAGGYEQYF
>TRBV6-5|TRBJ1-2|-|few
TGTGCCAGCAGTTACTCTGGGAACGTCACCTTC
CASSYSGNVTF
>TRBV5-8|TRBJ2-5|-|-
TGTGCCAGCAGATTCAAACAGGGGAGGAGGCACGTGGAGACCCAGTACTTC
CASRFKQGRRHVETQYF
>TRBV27|TRBJ2-4|-|-
TGTGCCAGCAGTACTGCGGGGAACATTCAGTACTTC
CASSTAGNIQYF
>TRBV6-6|TRBJ1-5|-|many
TGTGCCAGCGGCCTGCGGGTTTATAGCAATCAGCCCCAGCATTTT
CASGLRVYSNQPQHF
>TRBV2|TRBJ2-7|-|-
TGTGCCAGCAGTGTGGACGGAAGCTCCTACGAGCAGTACTTC
CASSVDGSSYEQYF
>TRBV6-6|TRBJ2-7|-|-
TGTGCCAGCGGGACCCCAGGGAACGAGCAGTACTTC
CASGTPGNEQYF